The 12 T cell receptor beta chains given below trace back to one sample, sequenced in a study of blood T cell repertoires in COVID-19 (dated by TCRdb to about 2020). Library generation was performed with the immunoSEQ multiplex PCR assay. Not all clones reach the TCRdb copy of this immuneACCESS table, which keeps in-frame sequences only. Checked studies attribute under half of the gap to unresolved V genes and leave the rest unexplained. In this sample the table shows more than 95,000 clones, approximately 89% of which occur a single time. In total, the top ten clones hold approximately 3% of the sample. The sample taken for sequencing was peripheral blood. The receptors were gathered from a woman over 75 with COVID-19, enrolled during active disease.

The V gene is TRBV7-2, the J gene TRBJ1-5; 7 bases agree with TRBD1. J gave up 1 base and V 4 bases, and 7 bases lay outside the gene matches. The germline CDR1 and CDR2 sequences are SGHTA and FQGNSA. The CDR3 consists of 16 residues. The CDR3 DNA reads as TGTGCCAGCAGCTCCAGGGGGGATCGGAGCAATCAGCCCCAGCATTTT. Amino acids: CASSSRGDRSNQPQHF.

This chain links TRBV5-6 with TRBJ1-4, with a weak D call TRBD1 (5 bases). The germline CDR1 and CDR2 sequences are SGHDT and YYEEEE. Trimming removed 4 bases from V and 4 bases from J, with 11 bases in between. This CDR3 has 14 amino acids. The CDR3 region has the DNA TGTGCCAGCAGCAGACGACAGATTAATGAAAAACTGTTTTTT. Translating gives CASSRRQINEKLFF.

The chain employs TRBV27 and TRBJ2-2, with 12 positions matching TRBD2. The J segment lost 5 bases and the V segment lost 5 bases, leaving 12 bases of the junction unmatched. The CDR3 consists of 18 residues. The germline gives CDR1 MNHEY, CDR2 SMNVEV (reference sequence). The CDR3: CASSPLRLAGVRTGELFF. The DNA of the CDR3 is TGTGCCAGCAGTCCCTTAAGACTAGCGGGAGTCCGTACCGGGGAGCTGTTTTTT.

The chain combines TRBV6-2 or TRBV6-3 with TRBJ2-7; no clear D. Per germline, CDR1 MNHEY and CDR2 SVGEGT. This CDR3 contains 12 residues. The V end lost 5 bases, the J end lost 3 bases, and 8 bases lay between the germline ends. The CDR3 coding sequence is TGTGCCAGCAGTATCCAGAACTACGAGCAGTACTTC. Translating gives CASSIQNYEQYF.

The J gene is TRBJ2-7, the V gene TRBV5-6; D not resolved. The CDR3 contains 14 residues. CDR1 and CDR2 from the germline V gene are SGHDT and YYEEEE. The ends were cut back, 2 bases at V and 7 bases at J, with 16 bases in the middle. The chain's CDR3 is CASSLHDGFGEQYF. In DNA, the CDR3 is TGTGCCAGCAGCTTACATGACGGCTTCGGGGAGCAGTACTTC.

This chain links TRBV14 with TRBJ1-2; no reliable D call. V shed 0 bases and J shed 5 bases, with 25 bases lying between them. CDR1 and CDR2 (germline): SGHDN, FVKESK. The CDR3 has 19 amino acids. The CDR3 DNA is TGTGCCAGCAGCCAAGAAATAGTTAATTCCCCATATTCGGGGTATGGCTACACCTTC. It codes for CASSQEIVNSPYSGYGYTF.

This clone is a singleton in its sample. The CDR3 reads CSVSVPGGTQYF. The CDR3 nucleotides are TGCAGCGTTTCAGTCCCAGGAGGGACCCAGTACTTC. The chain carries TRBV29-1 and TRBJ2-5, with D perhaps matching TRBD2 (5 bases). Germline CDR1 reads SQVTM; CDR2 reads ANQGSEA. V was pared by 5 bases and J by 7 bases, with 14 bases between. The CDR3 is 12 amino acids.

The chain uses TRBV19 and TRBJ2-2; D not certain. The V gene lost 7 bases and the J gene lost 3 bases, with 12 bases spanning the gap. The CDR3 loop spans 14 amino acids. The germline V gene encodes CDR1 LNHDA and CDR2 SQIVND (reference sequence). The CDR3 sequence is CASTRIPDTGELFF. As DNA, the CDR3 is TGTGCCAGTACGAGGATCCCGGACACCGGGGAGCTGTTTTTT.

The CDR3, as DNA: TGTGCCAGCAGTTTAAGCCCTGTGTCGGGGGAGCAGTACTTC. Protein sequence: CASSLSPVSGEQYF. This chain connects TRBV28 to TRBJ2-7, with D tentatively TRBD2 (5 bases). Trimming removed 2 bases from V and 7 bases from J, with 15 bases in between. In germline, CDR1 is MDHEN, CDR2 SYDVKM. This CDR3 is 14 amino acids long.

This clone has only a few counts. This chain uses TRBV7-9 with TRBJ2-1, with 11 bases identical to TRBD2. The CDR3 extends over 17 amino acids. Losses at the gene ends were 5 bases for V and 0 bases for J; bases not matched to a gene: 6. CDR1 SEHNR and CDR2 FQNEAQ come from the germline V gene (reference sequence). As DNA, the CDR3 is TGTGCCAGCAGCCTACTAGCGGGAGCTGTCTCCTACAATGAGCAGTTCTTC. It yields the protein CASSLLAGAVSYNEQFF.

The V call is TRBV7-2, the J call TRBJ2-3, with D tentatively TRBD1 (6 bases). The CDR3 runs 15 residues. Trimming left V 1 base short and J 2 bases short, with 10 bases between. Per germline, CDR1 SGHTA and CDR2 FQGNSA. CDR3 sequence reads: CASSLVGAPTDTQYF. CDR3 DNA sequence: TGTGCCAGCAGCTTAGTGGGGGCCCCCACAGATACGCAGTATTTT.

This chain links TRBV4-3 with TRBJ2-1, with 11 bases that match TRBD2. The CDR3 covers 17 residues. V trimming: 0 bases; J trimming: 4 bases; junction bases outside the gene matches: 5. The V gene's germline CDR1 is LGHNA and CDR2 YSLEER. CDR3 loop: CASSQDVASGRYNEQFF. In nucleotides, the CDR3 is TGCGCCAGCAGCCAAGATGTGGCTAGCGGGAGGTACAATGAGCAGTTCTTC.